A single sample gave rise to the 30 T cell receptor beta chains below, sequenced in a study of shared clonotypes between healthy human individuals. Sequencing was performed with immunoSEQ multiplex PCR; in TCRdb, only in-frame clones are kept and a portion is missing. The table records about 520,000 clones, approximately 78% of them present only once. Specimen: PBMCs. These receptors were obtained from a woman aged 40 to 55 in good health. Some clones in this sample may be carry-over from other donors' samples.

The rearrangement uses TRBV2 and TRBJ1-1; D call uncertain. Trimming removed 0 bases from V and 3 bases from J, with 8 bases in between. Germline V gene lookup returns CDR1 SNHLY and CDR2 FYNNEI. The CDR3 loop spans 14 amino acids. The CDR3 coding sequence is TGTGCCAGCAGTGAAGCGGCCGGAGACACTGAAGCTTTCTTT. Encoded protein: CASSEAAGDTEAFF. Supplemented by reference TRBV2 and TRBJ1-1, the full variable domain reads EPEVTQTPSHQVTQMGQEVILRCVPISNHLYFYWYRQILGQKVEFLVSFYNNEISEKSEIFDDQFSVERPDGSNFTLKIRSTKLEDSAMYFCASSEAAGDTEAFFGQGTRLTVV.

The chain carries TRBV7-2 and TRBJ2-5, with 9 bases lining up with TRBD2. The CDR3 totals 15 residues. The J segment lost 4 bases and the V segment lost 1 base, leaving 4 bases of the junction unmatched. Germline V gives CDR1 SGHTA, CDR2 FQGNSA. The CDR3 DNA is TGTGCCAGCAGCTTAGTGGCGGGAGGGCCAGAGACCCAGTACTTC. Translating gives CASSLVAGGPETQYF.

The chain joins TRBV5-1 to TRBJ2-7, with 9 bases lining up with TRBD2. V was pared by 0 bases and J by 2 bases, with 3 bases of the junction left unmatched. From germline, CDR1 is SGHRS and CDR2 YFSETQ. The CDR3 has 15 residues. CDR3 nucleotides: TGCGCCAGCAGCTTGGTAGGACTAGCGCCCTACGAGCAGTACTTC. It translates to CASSLVGLAPYEQYF.

The V gene is TRBV19, the J gene TRBJ2-7, with D tentatively TRBD1 (6 bases). CDR1 and CDR2 (germline): LNHDA, SQIVND (reference sequence). V lost 5 bases, J lost 6 bases, and 17 bases lay in between. The CDR3 runs to 14 residues. The CDR3 loop is CASSPRGKTGEQYF. For the CDR3, the DNA is TGTGCCAGTAGTCCGAGGGGGAAAACTGGCGAGCAGTACTTC. Based on the CDR3 plus reference TRBV19 and TRBJ2-7, the full variable domain is DGGITQSPKYLFRKEGQNVTLSCEQNLNHDAMYWYRQDPGQGLRLIYYSQIVNDFQKGDIAEGYSVSREKKESFPLTVTSAQKNPTAFYLCASSPRGKTGEQYFGPGTRLTVT.

The chain uses TRBV9 and TRBJ2-7; 7 nucleotides agree with TRBD1. CDR1 is SGDLS, CDR2 YYNGEE, per germline. The J segment lost 3 bases and the V segment lost 0 bases, leaving 3 bases of the junction unmatched. This CDR3 has 14 amino acids. The CDR3 nucleotides are TGTGCCAGCAGCGTAGGACCAGGGGGCTACGAGCAGTACTTC. Amino acid sequence: CASSVGPGGYEQYF.

This clone was counted a few times. The gene calls are TRBV27 and TRBJ2-7; D remains ambiguous. The V and J ends lost 6 bases and 3 bases respectively, with 15 bases between them. CDR3 size: 14 residues. The V gene's germline CDR1 is MNHEY and CDR2 SMNVEV (reference sequence). The CDR3 spells CASSQVTRIYEQYF. Here the CDR3 DNA reads TGTGCCAGCAGCCAGGTAACAAGGATCTACGAGCAGTACTTC.

V usage is TRBV9 and J usage is TRBJ1-5, with 7 bases aligning to TRBD1. The V gene end was trimmed by 4 bases and the J gene end by 4 bases; junction bases not matched to a gene: 5. This CDR3 contains 14 residues. Germline V CDR1 and CDR2: SGDLS, YYNGEE. The CDR3 DNA follows: TGTGCCAGCAGCACGACAGGGAGGAATCAGCCCCAGCATTTT. It codes for CASSTTGRNQPQHF. Drawing the rest from reference TRBV9 and TRBJ1-5, the complete variable domain is DSGVTQTPKHLITATGQRVTLRCSPRSGDLSVYWYQQSLDQGLQFLIQYYNGEERAKGNILERFSAQQFPDLHSELNLSSLELGDSALYFCASSTTGRNQPQHFGDGTRLSIL.

The genes are TRBV5-1 and TRBJ1-4; 10 positions agree with TRBD1. V was clipped by 4 bases and J by 8 bases; unmatched bases: 8. CDR3 length: 15 residues. Germline CDR1 is SGHRS and CDR2 is YFSETQ. The CDR3 nucleotides read TGCGCCAGCAGCAGCTCCCGGGACAGGGGCGAAAAACTGTTTTTT. Protein sequence: CASSSSRDRGEKLFF.

This chain connects TRBV10-1 to TRBJ2-7, with D perhaps matching TRBD2 (5 bases). CDR1 is WNHNN and CDR2 is SYGVQD in the germline V gene (reference sequence). V lost 3 bases and J 7 bases, leaving 16 bases between the germline ends. The CDR3 contains 14 residues. The CDR3 loop is CASSETRRLREQYF. The CDR3 coding sequence is TGCGCCAGCAGTGAAACCAGGAGACTACGTGAGCAGTACTTC.

The chain carries TRBV5-1 and TRBJ2-3; 15 nucleotides agree with TRBD2. The CDR3 has 19 residues. CDR1 is SGHRS, CDR2 YFSETQ, per germline. V dropped 2 bases and J dropped 1; count of bases not matched to a gene: 8. CDR3 in DNA: TGCGCCAGCAGCTTTCGGACTAGCGGGAGGGCCCCCCGCACAGATACGCAGTATTTT. The encoded protein is CASSFRTSGRAPRTDTQYF.

This clone was detected once. The chain links TRBV4-1 to TRBJ2-5, with 8 bases matching TRBD2. The CDR3 is 12 amino acids. CDR1 MGHRA and CDR2 YSYEKL come from the germline V gene. Trimming took 4 bases from V and 9 from J; bases not matched to a gene: 4. CDR3 residues: CASSPPGLAQYF. The CDR3 bases are TGCGCCAGCAGCCCCCCGGGACTAGCCCAGTACTTC.

Notes on this clone: A read error is likely here: a far larger clone is one base away. This CDR3 fails to terminate in the conserved phenylalanine or tryptophan, so it likely reflects a read error. The chain joins TRBV5-4 to TRBJ1-2, with D tentatively TRBD1 (5 bases). V was cut by 4 bases and J by 8 bases, with 15 bases left in between. CDR3 length: 13 residues. The germline gives CDR1 SGHNT, CDR2 YYREEE (reference sequence). CDR3 sequence: CASSPGRAWGYTL. CDR3 DNA sequence: TGTGCCAGCAGCCCGGGCAGGGCATGGGGCTACACCTTG.

The genes are TRBV14 and TRBJ2-5; D tentatively reads TRBD1 or TRBD2 (6 bases each). This CDR3 comprises 14 residues. The V and J ends lost 4 bases and 5 bases respectively, with 14 bases between them. From germline, CDR1 is SGHDN and CDR2 FVKESK. The CDR3 nucleotides read TGTGCCAGCAGCCCTTTGGGGGGCTTGGAGACCCAGTACTTC. Translating gives CASSPLGGLETQYF.

The chain joins TRBV5-4 to TRBJ2-1; 13 bases match TRBD2. Germline trimming cut 3 bases from V and 5 bases from J; bases unmatched to any gene: 5. The CDR3 is 16 residues long. Germline V lookup: CDR1 SGHNT, CDR2 YYREEE (reference sequence). In DNA, the CDR3 is TGTGCCAGCAGCTCGCTACTAGCGGGAGGGAACAATGAGCAGTTCTTC. Amino acids: CASSSLLAGGNNEQFF.

The chain is built from TRBV6-1 and TRBJ2-1; 11 bases fit TRBD2. The CDR3 consists of 15 residues. V was clipped by 10 bases and J by 6 bases; unmatched bases: 11. Per germline, CDR1 MNHNS and CDR2 SASEGT. In nucleotides, the CDR3 is TGTGCCACCCATCAGCGACTAGCGGGGCTCAATGAGCAGTTCTTC. Encoded protein: CATHQRLAGLNEQFF.

About this clone itself: Distinct nucleotide sequences in the sample also encode this CDR3. This sequence joins TRBV5-1 and TRBJ1-1, with 9 bases that match TRBD1. The CDR3 totals 13 residues. The V gene end was trimmed by 4 bases and the J gene end by 5 bases; junction bases not matched to a gene: 3. Per germline, CDR1 SGHRS and CDR2 YFSETQ. The CDR3 nucleotides read TGCGCCAGCAGCGTCGGGACAGGGACTGAAGCTTTCTTT. Its protein is CASSVGTGTEAFF. Combining the CDR3 with reference TRBV5-1 and TRBJ1-1 gives the whole variable domain KAGVTQTPRYLIKTRGQQVTLSCSPISGHRSVSWYQQTPGQGLQFLFEYFSETQRNKGNFPGRFSGRQFSNSRSEMNVSTLELGDSALYLCASSVGTGTEAFFGQGTRLTVV.

The CDR3 region is CASRLFVNQPQHF. The CDR3 coding sequence is TGTGCCAGCCGTCTCTTTGTGAATCAGCCCCAGCATTTT. The chain recombines TRBV2 with TRBJ1-5; D is unresolved. CDR1 is SNHLY, CDR2 FYNNEI, per germline. The germline V and J ends were trimmed by 8 bases and 4 bases, with 12 bases remaining between them. CDR3 length: 13 residues.

This clone came up a few times. CDR3 DNA sequence: TGTGCCAGCAGCTTAATGGAGGGGGCCGGTGAGCAGTTCTTC. Encoded protein: CASSLMEGAGEQFF. The chain is built from TRBV7-3 and TRBJ2-1, with TRBD1 as a possible D gene (7 bases). Germline CDR1 is SGHTA and CDR2 is FQGTGA. The CDR3 has 14 residues. Between the trimmed V and J ends, which lost 1 base and 9 bases, there was a span of 13 bases.

The gene calls are TRBV2 and TRBJ1-3; the D is unclear. The germline V gene encodes CDR1 SNHLY and CDR2 FYNNEI. The CDR3 loop spans 15 amino acids. The V gene lost 5 bases and the J gene lost 0 bases, with 11 bases spanning the gap. Written as DNA, the CDR3 is TGTGCCAGCAGTCAAACACCAGACTCTGGAAACACCATATATTTT. Residues: CASSQTPDSGNTIYF.

This clone was found many times. The chain combines TRBV27 with TRBJ2-5; 7 bases are a match to TRBD1. Germline V gives CDR1 MNHEY, CDR2 SMNVEV (reference sequence). The CDR3 runs 17 residues. With V trimmed by 7 bases and J by 6 bases, 20 bases remained unmatched. CDR3 sequence (DNA): TGTGCCAGCACCTCGGGTAGGGGGCAGGGTACGAAGAAGACCCAGTACTTC. It encodes CASTSGRGQGTKKTQYF.

This clone appeared a few times. The chain joins TRBV5-1 to TRBJ1-1; D gene unclear. Germline V lookup: CDR1 SGHRS, CDR2 YFSETQ. The CDR3 is 11 amino acids. Between the trimmed V and J ends, which lost 0 bases and 13 bases, there was a span of 10 bases. This CDR3 is CASSLEGSSFF. The DNA of the CDR3 is TGCGCCAGCAGCTTGGAAGGGTCAAGTTTCTTT.

The table lists this clone with a few counts. The chain combines TRBV7-9 with TRBJ1-1; D is uncertain. This CDR3 spans 12 amino acids. CDR1 is SEHNR, CDR2 FQNEAQ, per germline (reference sequence). Trimming took off 6 bases at V and 0 bases at J, with 5 bases between the two ends. The CDR3: CASSRLNTEAFF. For the CDR3, the DNA is TGTGCCAGCAGTCGTCTGAACACTGAAGCTTTCTTT.

V and J are TRBV6-6 and TRBJ2-7; D assignment may be TRBD1 or TRBD2 (6 bases each). Germline CDR1 is MNHNY and CDR2 is SVGAGI (reference sequence). V dropped 6 bases and J dropped 3 bases, with 18 bases sitting between them. This CDR3 is built from 15 residues. The CDR3 nucleotides read TGTGCCAGCAGAGCCCGGGGGCGCGTACTCTACGAGCAGTACTTC. Translating gives CASRARGRVLYEQYF.

The rearrangement uses TRBV28 and TRBJ2-1; 7 bases are shared with TRBD1. The CDR3 contains 15 residues. V dropped 5 bases and J dropped 2; count of bases not matched to a gene: 6. Germline V lookup: CDR1 MDHEN, CDR2 SYDVKM. Here the CDR3 reads CASSPTGRPYNEQFF. CDR3 sequence (DNA): TGTGCCAGCAGTCCGACAGGGCGGCCCTACAATGAGCAGTTCTTC.

Remarks on this clone: Given a much more abundant clone one base away, this may be a read error. The J gene is TRBJ1-5, the V gene TRBV7-8, with D possibly matching TRBD1 (5 bases). The length of the CDR3 is 15 residues. Trimming removed 6 bases at V and 0 bases at J, with 12 bases between. Germline CDR1 SGHVS, CDR2 FQNEAQ. The CDR3 reads CASSPDRYSNQPQHF. In nucleotides, the CDR3 is TGTGCCAGCAGTCCCGACAGATATAGCAATCAGCCCCAGCATTTT.

This chain uses TRBV6-5 with TRBJ1-2, with D perhaps matching TRBD1 (5 bases). This CDR3 spans 13 amino acids. V was clipped by 2 bases and J by 8 bases, with 12 bases between them. Germline CDR1 and CDR2: MNHEY and SVGAGI. The CDR3 DNA follows: TGTGCCAGCAGTTACACCCAGGGAATCGGCTACACCTTC. Its translation is CASSYTQGIGYTF.

This clone was detected only a few times. The J gene is TRBJ2-7, the V gene TRBV2; 8 nucleotides align to TRBD2. J was trimmed by 1 base and V by 3 bases; bases with no gene match: 8. CDR1 is SNHLY and CDR2 is FYNNEI in the germline V gene. This CDR3 has 16 amino acids. The chain's CDR3 is CASSETSDVRSYEQYF. DNA for the CDR3: TGTGCCAGCAGTGAGACTAGCGACGTAAGGTCCTACGAGCAGTACTTC.

In the case of this clone: This may be a read error, as it is one base from a much larger clone. In the same sample, other DNA sequences code for this CDR3. The chain is built from TRBV2 and TRBJ2-2; D is possibly TRBD2 (7 bases). The CDR3 runs to 13 residues. Per the germline V gene, CDR1 is SNHLY and CDR2 is FYNNEI. CDR3 sequence reads: CASGGGSTGELFF. Written as DNA, the CDR3 is TGTGCCAGCGGGGGGGGCTCCACCGGGGAGCTGTTTTTC.

V usage is TRBV30 and J usage is TRBJ2-1; tentative D call: TRBD2 (6 bases). Trimming removed 4 bases at V and 0 bases at J, with 13 bases between. The CDR3 runs to 15 residues. CDR1 and CDR2 (germline): GTSNPN, SVGIG (reference sequence). Here the CDR3 reads CAWNHLSGSYNEQFF. CDR3 coding DNA: TGTGCCTGGAACCACCTTAGCGGCTCCTACAATGAGCAGTTCTTC. The variable domain in full, completed from reference TRBV30 and TRBJ2-1, reads SQTIHQWPATLVQPVGSPLSLECTVEGTSNPNLYWYRQAAGRGLQLLFYSVGIGQISSEVPQNLSASRPQDRQFILSSKKLLLSDSGFYLCAWNHLSGSYNEQFFGPGTRLTVL.

J is TRBJ1-5 and V is TRBV18; D is perhaps TRBD1 (6 bases). The CDR3 covers 13 residues. From germline, CDR1 is KGHSH and CDR2 LQKENI. The germline V and J ends were trimmed by 4 bases and 8 bases, with 12 bases remaining between them. The CDR3 nucleotides read TGTGCCAGCTCACTTACGGGGGCGAAGCCCCAGCATTTT. Residues: CASSLTGAKPQHF.